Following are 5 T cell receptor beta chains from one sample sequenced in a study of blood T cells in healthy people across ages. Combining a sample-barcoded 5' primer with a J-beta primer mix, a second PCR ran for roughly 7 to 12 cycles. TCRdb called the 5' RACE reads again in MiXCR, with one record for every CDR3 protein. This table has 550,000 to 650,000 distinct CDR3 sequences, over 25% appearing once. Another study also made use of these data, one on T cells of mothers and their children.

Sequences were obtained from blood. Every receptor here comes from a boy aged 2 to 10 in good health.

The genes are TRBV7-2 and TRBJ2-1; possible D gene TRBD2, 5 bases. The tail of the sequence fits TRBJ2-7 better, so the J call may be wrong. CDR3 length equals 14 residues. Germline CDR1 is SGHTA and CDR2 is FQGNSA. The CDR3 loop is CASSLTGMNGEQYF. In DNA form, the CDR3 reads TGTGCCAGCAGCTTAACCGGGATGAACGGCGAGCAGTACTTC.

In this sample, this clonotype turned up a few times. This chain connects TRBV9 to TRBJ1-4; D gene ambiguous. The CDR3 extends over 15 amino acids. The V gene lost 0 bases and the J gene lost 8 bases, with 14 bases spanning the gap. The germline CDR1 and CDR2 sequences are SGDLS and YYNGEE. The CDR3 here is CASSVETSRNEKLFF. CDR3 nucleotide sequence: TGTGCCAGCAGCGTAGAGACTTCCCGAAACGAAAAACTGTTTTTT.

CDR3 protein: CSAYIDTIYF. Written as DNA, the CDR3 is TGCAGCGCATACATAGACACCATATATTTT. The V call is TRBV29-1, the J call TRBJ1-3; the D is unclear. Germline loops: CDR1 SQVTM, CDR2 ANQGSEA. The CDR3 is made up of 10 amino acids. Trimming shortened V by 7 bases and J by 8 bases, and 9 bases separated the two germline ends.

CDR3 bases: TGCAGTGCTAGAGATAGTGGGGGGGTAGGTCAGCCCCAGCATTTT. It is translated as CSARDSGGVGQPQHF. The genes are TRBV20-1 and TRBJ1-5, with a possible D match to TRBD1 (5 bases). V lost 0 bases and J lost 6, with 15 bases in between. There are 15 residues in the CDR3. The V gene's germline CDR1 is DFQATT and CDR2 SNEGSKA (reference sequence).

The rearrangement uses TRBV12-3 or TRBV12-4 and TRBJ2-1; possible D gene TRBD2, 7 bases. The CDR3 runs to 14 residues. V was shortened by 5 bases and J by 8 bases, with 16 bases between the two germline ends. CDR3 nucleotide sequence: TGTGCCAGCAGTGGCCTAGCGGAGGGGGATGAGCAGTTCTTC. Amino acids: CASSGLAEGDEQFF.